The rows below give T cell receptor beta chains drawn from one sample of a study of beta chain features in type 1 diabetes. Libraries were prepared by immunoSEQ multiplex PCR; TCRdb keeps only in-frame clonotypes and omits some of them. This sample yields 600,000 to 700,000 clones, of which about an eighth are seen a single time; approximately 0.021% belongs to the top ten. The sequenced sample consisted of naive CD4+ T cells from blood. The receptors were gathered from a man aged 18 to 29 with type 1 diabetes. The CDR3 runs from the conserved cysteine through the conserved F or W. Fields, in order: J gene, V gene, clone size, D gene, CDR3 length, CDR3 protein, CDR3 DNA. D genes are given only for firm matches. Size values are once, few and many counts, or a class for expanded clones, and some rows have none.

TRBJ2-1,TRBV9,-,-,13,CASNPGLRDEQFF,TGTGCCAGCAATCCCGGGCTGAGGGATGAGCAGTTCTTC
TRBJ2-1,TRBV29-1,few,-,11,CSGDRYNEQFF,TGCAGCGGTGACAGATACAATGAGCAGTTCTTC
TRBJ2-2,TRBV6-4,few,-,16,CASSEGPDRSTGELFF,TGTGCCAGCAGTGAGGGCCCTGACAGGTCCACCGGGGAGCTGTTTTTT
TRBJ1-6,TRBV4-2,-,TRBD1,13,CASQGQGDSPLHF,TGTGCCAGCCAAGGACAGGGGGATTCACCCCTCCACTTT
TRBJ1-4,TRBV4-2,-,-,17,CASSRDDGTDPNEKLFF,TGTGCCAGCAGCCGAGACGACGGGACGGATCCTAATGAAAAACTGTTTTTT
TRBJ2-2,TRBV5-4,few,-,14,CASSHGTAPGELFF,TGTGCCAGCAGCCACGGGACTGCCCCCGGGGAGCTGTTTTTT
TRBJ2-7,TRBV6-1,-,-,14,CASSDQDAVYEQYF,TGTGCCAGCAGTGACCAGGACGCCGTCTACGAGCAGTACTTC
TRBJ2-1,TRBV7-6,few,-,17,CASSRRGQAGAHNEQFF,TGTGCCAGCAGCCGCCGGGGCCAGGCGGGGGCCCACAATGAGCAGTTCTTC
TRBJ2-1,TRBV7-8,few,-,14,CASSLAESYNEQFF,TGTGCCAGCAGCTTAGCCGAGTCCTACAATGAGCAGTTCTTC
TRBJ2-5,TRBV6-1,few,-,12,CASSGQWETQYF,TGTGCCAGCAGTGGGCAATGGGAGACCCAGTACTTC
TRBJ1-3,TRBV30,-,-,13,CAWCPGGGNTIYF,TGTGCCTGGTGCCCCGGCGGAGGAAACACCATATATTTT
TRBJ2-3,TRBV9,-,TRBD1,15,CASSDRGSGTDTQYF,TGTGCCAGCAGCGACAGGGGTTCCGGCACAGATACGCAGTATTTT
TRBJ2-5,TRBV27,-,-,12,CASGTDQETQYF,TGTGCCAGCGGGACGGACCAAGAGACCCAGTACTTC
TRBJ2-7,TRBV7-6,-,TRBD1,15,CASSSGQGTVYEQYF,TGTGCCAGCAGCTCGGGACAGGGGACGGTATACGAGCAGTACTTC
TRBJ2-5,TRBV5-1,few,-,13,CASSPGRTETQYF,TGCGCCAGCAGCCCCGGGCGCACAGAGACCCAGTACTTC
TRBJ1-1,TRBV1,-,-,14,CTSSQEGRSTEAFF,TGCACCAGCAGCCAAGAGGGTCGGTCCACTGAAGCTTTCTTT
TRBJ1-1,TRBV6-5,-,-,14,CASSLIGENTEAFF,TGTGCCAGCAGTTTAATAGGGGAGAACACTGAAGCTTTCTTT
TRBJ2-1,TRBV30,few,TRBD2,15,CACPQRGGPENEQFF,TGTGCCTGCCCCCAGCGGGGGGGTCCGGAGAATGAGCAGTTCTTC
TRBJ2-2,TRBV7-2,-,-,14,CASIKTGNTGELFF,TGTGCCAGCATCAAAACAGGGAACACCGGGGAGCTGTTTTTT
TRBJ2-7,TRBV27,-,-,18,CASSTSTGPHFPTYEQYF,TGTGCCAGCAGTACCTCGACGGGCCCCCATTTCCCAACCTACGAGCAGTACTTC
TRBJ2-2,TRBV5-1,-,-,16,CASSLVPTGNTGELFF,TGCGCCAGCAGCTTGGTCCCGACAGGGAACACCGGGGAGCTGTTTTTT
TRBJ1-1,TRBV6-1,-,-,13,CASRQGSDTEAFF,TGTGCCAGCAGACAGGGTTCGGACACTGAAGCTTTCTTT
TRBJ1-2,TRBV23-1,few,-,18,CASSQSKGTPRFNYGYTF,TGCGCCAGCAGTCAATCGAAGGGGACGCCTCGATTCAACTATGGCTACACCTTC
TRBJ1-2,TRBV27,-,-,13,CASGDVNPYGYTF,TGTGCCAGCGGGGACGTAAATCCCTATGGCTACACCTTC
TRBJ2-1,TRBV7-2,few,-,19,CASSLAGTAALSSYNEQFF,TGTGCCAGCAGCTTAGCGGGAACAGCGGCCTTAAGCTCCTACAATGAGCAGTTCTTC
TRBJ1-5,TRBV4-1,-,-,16,CASSQEGRASNQPQHF,TGCGCCAGCAGCCAAGAAGGAAGGGCGAGCAATCAGCCCCAGCATTTT
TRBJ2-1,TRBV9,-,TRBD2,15,CASSASSGPYNEQFF,TGTGCCAGCAGCGCGTCTAGCGGTCCCTACAATGAGCAGTTCTTC
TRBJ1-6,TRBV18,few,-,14,CASSRGGLSPPLHF,TGTGCCAGCTCAAGGGGAGGGTTATCACCACCCCTCCACTTT
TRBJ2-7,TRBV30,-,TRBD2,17,CAWSGLGRDPGDYEQYF,TGTGCCTGGAGCGGACTCGGGAGGGATCCAGGAGACTACGAGCAGTACTTC
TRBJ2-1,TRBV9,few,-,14,CASSVAGVYNEQFF,TGTGCCAGCAGCGTAGCTGGGGTTTACAATGAGCAGTTCTTC
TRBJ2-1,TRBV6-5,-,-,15,CASSSGWASYNEQFF,TGTGCCAGCAGTTCGGGTTGGGCCTCCTACAATGAGCAGTTCTTC
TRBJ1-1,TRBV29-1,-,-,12,CSVEPGETEAFF,TGCAGCGTTGAACCTGGGGAGACTGAAGCTTTCTTT
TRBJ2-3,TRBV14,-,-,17,CASSQVGSASSTDTQYF,TGTGCCAGCAGCCAAGTCGGTTCAGCCTCTAGCACAGATACGCAGTATTTT
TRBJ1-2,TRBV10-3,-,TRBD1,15,CAISETGAANYGYTF,TGTGCCATCAGTGAGACAGGGGCGGCTAACTATGGCTACACCTTC
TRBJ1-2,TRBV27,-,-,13,CASSFSSNYGYTF,TGTGCCAGCAGTTTCAGTAGCAACTATGGCTACACCTTC
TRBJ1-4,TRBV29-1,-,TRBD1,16,CSVEGPGTGEGEKLFF,TGCAGCGTTGAAGGTCCCGGGACAGGGGAGGGTGAAAAACTGTTTTTT
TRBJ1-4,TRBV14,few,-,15,CASSQYITTREKLFF,TGTGCCAGCAGCCAATACATCACCACCAGGGAAAAACTGTTTTTT
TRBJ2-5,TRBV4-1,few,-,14,CASSQVGPQETQYF,TGCGCCAGCAGCCAAGTGGGACCACAAGAGACCCAGTACTTC
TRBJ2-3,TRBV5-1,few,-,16,CASSFGGGLGTDTQYF,TGCGCCAGCAGCTTCGGAGGGGGGCTAGGCACAGATACGCAGTATTTT
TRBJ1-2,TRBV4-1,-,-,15,CASSHSEAPNYGYTF,TGCGCCAGCAGCCATTCAGAGGCCCCTAACTATGGCTACACCTTC
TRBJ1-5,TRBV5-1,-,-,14,CASSLEQGNQPQHF,TGCGCCAGCAGCTTGGAACAGGGCAATCAGCCCCAGCATTTT
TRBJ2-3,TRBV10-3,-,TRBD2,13,CATLGGGADTQYF,TGTGCCACCCTCGGGGGGGGTGCAGATACGCAGTATTTT
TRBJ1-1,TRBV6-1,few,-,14,CASRHPSGATEAFF,TGTGCCAGCAGACACCCTTCAGGGGCCACTGAAGCTTTCTTT
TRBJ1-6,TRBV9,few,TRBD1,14,CASSVGTANSPLHF,TGTGCCAGCAGCGTCGGGACAGCTAATTCACCCCTCCACTTT
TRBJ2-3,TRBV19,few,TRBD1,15,CASSAGQGGTDTQYF,TGTGCCAGTAGTGCGGGACAGGGTGGCACAGATACGCAGTATTTT
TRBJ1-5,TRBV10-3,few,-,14,CAISVPGHNQPQHF,TGTGCCATCAGTGTTCCGGGGCACAATCAGCCCCAGCATTTT
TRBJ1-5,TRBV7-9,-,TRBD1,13,CASSPQGNQPQHF,TGTGCCAGCAGCCCACAGGGGAATCAGCCCCAGCATTTT
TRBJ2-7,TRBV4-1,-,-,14,CASSQDSGSYEQYF,TGCGCCAGCAGCCAAGACAGCGGCTCCTACGAGCAGTACTTC